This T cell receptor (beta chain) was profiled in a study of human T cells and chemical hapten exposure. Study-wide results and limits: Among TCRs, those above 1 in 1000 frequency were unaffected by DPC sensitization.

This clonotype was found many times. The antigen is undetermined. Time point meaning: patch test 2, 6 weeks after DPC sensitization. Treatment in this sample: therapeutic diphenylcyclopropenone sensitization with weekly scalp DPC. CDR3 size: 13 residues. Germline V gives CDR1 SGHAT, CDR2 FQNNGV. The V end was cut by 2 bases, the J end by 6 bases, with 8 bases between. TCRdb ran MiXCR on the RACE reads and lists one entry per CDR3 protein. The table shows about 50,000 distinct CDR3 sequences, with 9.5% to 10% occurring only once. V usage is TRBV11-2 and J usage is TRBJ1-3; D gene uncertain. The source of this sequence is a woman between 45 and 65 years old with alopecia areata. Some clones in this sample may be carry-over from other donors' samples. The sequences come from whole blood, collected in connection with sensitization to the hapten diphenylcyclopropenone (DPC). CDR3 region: CASSLSELNTIYF. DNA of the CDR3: TGTGCCAGCAGCTTATCCGAACTAAACACCATATATTTT.